A selection of T cell receptor beta chains follows, all from one sample in a study of blood T cell repertoires in COVID-19. Generated by immunoSEQ multiplex PCR, the TCRdb table keeps only in-frame clones and is missing some. The repertoire includes under 250,000 clones, about 86% of them detected once, and approximately 8.6% sits in the top ten. The specimen was peripheral blood. These TCRs come from a man aged 40-50 years with active or convalescent COVID-19. Each CDR3 is given with its conserved first and last residue. The D gene is left open where the match is weak. The size field is filled for only some rows; it gives once, few, many or a size class.

D | J | size | V | DNA | CDR3
- | TRBJ1-2 | - | TRBV3-1/TRBV3-2 | TGTGCCAGCAGCCCCGGTGGAGTACCCTATGGCTACACCTTC | CASSPGGVPYGYTF
- | TRBJ1-1 | once | TRBV6-5 | TGTGCCAGCACCGCACAGGGTGCGACTGAAGCTTTCTTT | CASTAQGATEAFF
TRBD1 | TRBJ2-6 | once | TRBV19 | TGTGCCAGTAGTGCGGGACAGGGGCCGTCTGGGGCCAACGTCCTGACTTTC | CASSAGQGPSGANVLTF
TRBD1 | TRBJ1-1 | - | TRBV19 | TGTGCCAGTATGGACAGGGGGTCTACTGAAGCTTTCTTT | CASMDRGSTEAFF
- | TRBJ2-6 | once | TRBV6-5 | TGTGCCAGCAGCGGGACATTTTCCGGGGCCAACGTCCTGACTTTC | CASSGTFSGANVLTF
TRBD2 | TRBJ2-7 | many | TRBV14 | TGTGCCAGCTCAGTGGGAGGGAGTACGTACTTC | CASSVGGSTYF
- | TRBJ1-1 | - | TRBV28 | TGTGCCAGCCTAACAGGGTACACTGAAGCTTTCTTT | CASLTGYTEAFF
- | TRBJ1-1 | - | TRBV5-1 | TGCGCCAGCAGCTCCCTACAGGGAGCGGACACTGAAGCTTTCTTT | CASSSLQGADTEAFF
TRBD1 | TRBJ1-2 | - | TRBV10-3 | TGTGCCATCAGGAAAACCGGGACAGGGGATGGCTACACCTTC | CAIRKTGTGDGYTF
- | TRBJ1-1 | few | TRBV21-1 | TGTGCCAGCAGCAAAGCCAGGGAGGGAGCTTTCTTT | CASSKAREGAFF
- | TRBJ2-7 | few | TRBV4-1 | TGCGCCAGCAGCCATCGTGAGATAAATCGTGAAAGAGACTACGAGCAGTACTTC | CASSHREINRERDYEQYF
- | TRBJ2-3 | - | TRBV4-2 | TGTGCCAGCAGCCATGCCCAGGGGTGGTCTCCTCCGCACACAGATACGCAGTATTTT | CASSHAQGWSPPHTDTQYF
- | TRBJ1-2 | - | TRBV19 | TGTGCCAGTAGTATAGCCGGCTATGGCTACACCTTC | CASSIAGYGYTF
TRBD1 | TRBJ2-1 | - | TRBV12-3/TRBV12-4 | TGTGCCAGCACGGGGACAGCAAACAATGAGCAGTTCTTC | CASTGTANNEQFF
TRBD1 | TRBJ1-5 | - | TRBV6-4 | TGTGCCAGCAGGGAACAGGGGAATAGCAATCAGCCCCAGCATTTT | CASREQGNSNQPQHF
TRBD1 | TRBJ2-7 | once | TRBV18 | TGTGCCAGCTCACCGTACGGGACAGGGACCTACGAGCAGTACTTC | CASSPYGTGTYEQYF
- | TRBJ1-5 | - | TRBV6-1 | TGTGCCAGCAGTGAATCAAGGGGGAATCAGCCCCAGCATTTT | CASSESRGNQPQHF
TRBD1 | TRBJ2-5 | - | TRBV19 | TGTGCCAGTAGTCCGATACGTGGGACAGGTGGAGAGACCCAGTACTTC | CASSPIRGTGGETQYF
- | TRBJ1-5 | - | TRBV7-2 | TGTGCCAGCAGCTTAGGGCAGCACGGAGGCAATCAGCCCCAGCATTTT | CASSLGQHGGNQPQHF
- | TRBJ2-3 | - | TRBV7-9 | TGTGCCAGCAGCTTAGCAGGGGGGGCAGATACGCAGTATTTT | CASSLAGGADTQYF
- | TRBJ2-6 | - | TRBV11-2 | TGTGCCAGCAGGGGCGATGCTGGGGCCAACGTCCTGACTTTC | CASRGDAGANVLTF
- | TRBJ2-2 | - | TRBV21-1 | TGTGCCAGCAGCAAAATTCTCGACAGCCCCACCGGGGAGCTGTTTTTT | CASSKILDSPTGELFF
TRBD2 | TRBJ2-1 | - | TRBV3-1/TRBV3-2 | TGTGCCAGCAGCCAGGGGTCCGGGACTAGCGGGAGGGAGATCTTC | CASSQGSGTSGREIF
TRBD2 | TRBJ2-1 | - | TRBV5-4 | TGTGCCAGCAGCTGGGGACTAGCGGTCTCGGATGAGCAGTTCTTC | CASSWGLAVSDEQFF
TRBD1 | TRBJ2-5 | - | TRBV4-1 | TGCGCCAGCAGCCCCGGTTCGGGGACAGGGATAGAGACCCAGTACTTC | CASSPGSGTGIETQYF
- | TRBJ1-5 | - | TRBV25-1 | TGTGCCAGCAGTGTGGCTAATCAGCCCCAGCATTTT | CASSVANQPQHF
TRBD2 | TRBJ2-3 | - | TRBV5-1 | TGCGCCAGCAGCTTCTCTGGGACTAGCGGGACAGATACGCAGTATTTT | CASSFSGTSGTDTQYF
TRBD1 | TRBJ1-5 | - | TRBV19 | TGTGCCAGTAGTACCCCGGGGGACAGAGACAATCAGCCCCAGCATTTT | CASSTPGDRDNQPQHF
- | TRBJ2-4 | - | TRBV11-2 | TGTGCCAGCTCACCCCAAGCGGGCGTGTCCAAAAACATTCAGTACTTC | CASSPQAGVSKNIQYF
- | TRBJ1-1 | - | TRBV30 | TGTGCCTGGATAAGGGGAAGCACTGAAGCTTTCTTT | CAWIRGSTEAFF
TRBD1 | TRBJ1-6 | few | TRBV6-6 | TGTGCCAGCAGTCCGGGACAGGGAAGAGGATATAATTCACCCCTCCACTTT | CASSPGQGRGYNSPLHF
- | TRBJ1-1 | - | TRBV4-1 | TGCGCCAGCAGCCAAGAAGGCAAGCCGCGGTCTGAAGCTTTCTTT | CASSQEGKPRSEAFF
- | TRBJ1-2 | - | TRBV6-2/TRBV6-3 | TGTGCCAGCAGTTACTCCCGACAGGAAACGAACGGGGACTATGGCTACACCTTC | CASSYSRQETNGDYGYTF
TRBD2 | TRBJ2-1 | - | TRBV5-4 | TGTGCCAGCAGCCCGGGAGGGAGCCGGGGCTTCGTATTCCTCTTC | CASSPGGSRGFVFLF
TRBD2 | TRBJ2-1 | - | TRBV5-6 | TGTGCCAGCAGGAGCTGGGGCGGGGGGGCCATGAATGAGCAGTTCTTC | CASRSWGGGAMNEQFF
- | TRBJ2-1 | once | TRBV4-2 | TGTGCCAGCAGCGCAATTCCCGGGAGCAATGAGCAGTTCTTC | CASSAIPGSNEQFF
- | TRBJ2-5 | - | TRBV24-1 | TGTGCCACCAGTAGTGGAGGGGCGGGCGACGAGACCCAGTACTTC | CATSSGGAGDETQYF
TRBD2 | TRBJ2-5 | - | TRBV11-2 | TGTGCCAGCAGCGCGGGACTAGCGGTCCAAGAGACCCAGTACTTC | CASSAGLAVQETQYF
- | TRBJ1-6 | - | TRBV28 | TGTGCCAGCAGTTTATACTCCGACAGGTCCGGATCACCCCTCCACTTT | CASSLYSDRSGSPLHF
TRBD1 | TRBJ1-3 | - | TRBV11-2 | TGTGCCAGCAGCGGCCGGGACAGTTCCTCTGGAAACACCATATATTTT | CASSGRDSSSGNTIYF
- | TRBJ1-3 | - | TRBV7-9 | TGTGCCAGCACCAGGACAGGAAACACCATATATTTT | CASTRTGNTIYF
- | TRBJ1-1 | - | TRBV28 | TGTGCCAGCAGTCTCCAGGGTACCACTGAAGCTTTCTTT | CASSLQGTTEAFF
TRBD2 | TRBJ2-4 | - | TRBV19 | TGTGCCAGTAGTATCCTAAGGGGTAGCGGGGAAAACATTCAGTACTTC | CASSILRGSGENIQYF
- | TRBJ2-5 | - | TRBV21-1 | TGTGCCAGCAGCAAAGGGACAGGGGGGGAACAAGAGACCCAGTACTTC | CASSKGTGGEQETQYF
- | TRBJ1-2 | - | TRBV10-3 | TGTGCCATCAGTGACAAGACAGTAGAGGACTATGGCTACACCTTC | CAISDKTVEDYGYTF
- | TRBJ1-5 | - | TRBV19 | TGTGCCAGTAGTATTCAGGGGCCAGCACAGCCCCAGCATTTT | CASSIQGPAQPQHF
- | TRBJ2-1 | once | TRBV21-1 | TGTGCCAGCAGCCTAGCAAGGGGGGGACACAATGAGCAGTTCTTC | CASSLARGGHNEQFF
- | TRBJ1-1 | - | TRBV10-3 | TGTGCCATCAGTTTTCTGTGGAACACTGAAGCTTTCTTT | CAISFLWNTEAFF
TRBD1 | TRBJ1-4 | few | TRBV18 | TGTGCCAGCTCCCGAGGACAGGGGGCACGGGAAAAACTGTTTTTT | CASSRGQGAREKLFF
- | TRBJ1-4 | - | TRBV7-9 | TGTGCCAGCAGCTCGGGGTTAGGTAATGAAAAACTGTTTTTT | CASSSGLGNEKLFF
- | TRBJ2-1 | - | TRBV11-3 | TGTGCCAGCAGCTTAGTAGGGGCCAATGAGCAGTTCTTC | CASSLVGANEQFF
- | TRBJ2-2 | - | TRBV3-1/TRBV3-2 | TGTGCCAGCAGCCCACGGGGACTCGGGGAGCTGTTTTTT | CASSPRGLGELFF
- | TRBJ1-1 | - | TRBV2 | TGTGCCACCCAGTACGGAGACACTGAAGCTTTCTTT | CATQYGDTEAFF
- | TRBJ1-3 | - | TRBV7-9 | TGTGCCAGCAGTCCCACCTACTCTGGAAACACCATATATTTT | CASSPTYSGNTIYF
TRBD2 | TRBJ2-5 | - | TRBV7-8 | TGTGCCAGCAGCCTAAGGACTAGCGGGGTAATCCAAGAGACCCAGTACTTC | CASSLRTSGVIQETQYF
TRBD1 | TRBJ1-5 | - | TRBV4-2 | TGTGCCAGCAGCCAAGAGTCGACAGGGGGCAATCAGCCCCAGCATTTT | CASSQESTGGNQPQHF
- | TRBJ1-1 | - | TRBV5-1 | TGCGCCAGCAGCCCGGACATGGGGGCGGCTTTCTTT | CASSPDMGAAFF